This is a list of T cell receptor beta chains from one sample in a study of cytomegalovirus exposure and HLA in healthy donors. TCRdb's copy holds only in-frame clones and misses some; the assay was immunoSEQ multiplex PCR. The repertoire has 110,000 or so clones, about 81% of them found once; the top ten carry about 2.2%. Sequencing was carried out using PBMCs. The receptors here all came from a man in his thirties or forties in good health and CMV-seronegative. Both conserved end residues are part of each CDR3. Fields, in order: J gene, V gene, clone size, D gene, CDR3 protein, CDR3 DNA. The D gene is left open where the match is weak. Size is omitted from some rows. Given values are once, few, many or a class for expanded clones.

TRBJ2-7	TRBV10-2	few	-	CASSLGGYEQYF	TGCGCCAGCAGTCTAGGGGGCTACGAGCAGTACTTC
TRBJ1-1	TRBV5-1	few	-	CASSLAGNTEAFF	TGCGCCAGCAGCTTGGCAGGGAACACTGAAGCTTTCTTT
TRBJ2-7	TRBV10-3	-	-	CAISQNDRTPYEQYF	TGTGCCATCAGTCAAAACGACAGAACCCCCTACGAGCAGTACTTC
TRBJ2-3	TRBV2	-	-	CAGALALIGDTQYF	TGTGCCGGGGCCCTAGCGTTAATAGGGGATACGCAGTATTTT
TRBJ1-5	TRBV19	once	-	CASTTGNHQPQHF	TGTGCCAGTACCACAGGGAATCATCAGCCCCAGCATTTT
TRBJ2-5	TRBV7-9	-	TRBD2	CASSPRTSGRETQYF	TGTGCCAGCAGCCCGCGGACTAGCGGGAGAGAGACCCAGTACTTC
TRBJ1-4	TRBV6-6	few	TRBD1	CASSYPAEGAGEKLFF	TGTGCCAGCAGTTACCCAGCTGAGGGGGCTGGGGAAAAACTGTTTTTT
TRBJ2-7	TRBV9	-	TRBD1	CASSVEAGTGSYEQYF	TGTGCCAGCAGCGTAGAAGCCGGGACAGGGTCCTACGAGCAGTACTTC
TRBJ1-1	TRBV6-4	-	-	CASKEGSLNTEAFF	TGTGCCAGCAAGGAGGGCAGTTTGAACACTGAAGCTTTCTTT
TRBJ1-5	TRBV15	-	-	CATSTRGDQPQHF	TGTGCCACCAGCACTCGGGGGGATCAGCCCCAGCATTTT
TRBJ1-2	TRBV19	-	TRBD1	CASSGDRAGYTF	TGTGCCAGTAGTGGGGACAGGGCTGGCTACACCTTC
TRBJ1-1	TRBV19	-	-	CASSIGGGGGEAFF	TGTGCCAGTAGTATAGGCGGGGGAGGCGGTGAAGCTTTCTTT
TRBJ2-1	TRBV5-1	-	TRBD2	CASSITERGAHNEQFF	TGCGCCAGCAGCATTACTGAGCGGGGAGCCCACAATGAGCAGTTCTTC
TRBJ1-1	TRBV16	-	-	CASSQMTGGNTEAFF	TGTGCCAGCAGCCAAATGACAGGAGGTAACACTGAAGCTTTCTTT
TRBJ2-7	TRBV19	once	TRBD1	CASSRPGQGKLSYEQYF	TGTGCCAGTAGCCGACCGGGACAGGGCAAGTTATCCTACGAGCAGTACTTC
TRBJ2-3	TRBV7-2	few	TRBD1	CASTQGASYADTQYF	TGTGCCAGCACCCAGGGGGCCTCCTACGCAGATACGCAGTATTTT
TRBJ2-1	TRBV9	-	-	CASSVLAEPHDEQFF	TGTGCCAGCAGCGTCTTAGCGGAGCCTCACGATGAGCAGTTCTTC
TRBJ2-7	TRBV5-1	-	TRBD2	CASSPSGPIYEQYF	TGCGCCAGCAGCCCTAGCGGACCGATCTACGAGCAGTACTTC
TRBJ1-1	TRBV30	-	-	CAWNGGKGTEAFF	TGTGCCTGGAACGGGGGGAAGGGAACTGAAGCTTTCTTT
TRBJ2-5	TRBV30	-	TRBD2	CAHLPGLASGETQYF	TGTGCCCACCTTCCGGGACTAGCCTCCGGGGAGACCCAGTACTTC
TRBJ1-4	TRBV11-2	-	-	CASSLEVSGEKLFF	TGTGCCAGCAGCTTAGAGGTGTCGGGTGAAAAACTGTTTTTT
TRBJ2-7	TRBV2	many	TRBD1	CASSGPGQALYEQYF	TGTGCCAGCAGTGGCCCGGGACAGGCCCTCTACGAGCAGTACTTC
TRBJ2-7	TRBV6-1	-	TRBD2	CASRSGLAGAYEQYF	TGTGCCAGCAGATCGGGACTAGCGGGAGCCTACGAGCAGTACTTC
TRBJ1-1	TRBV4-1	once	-	CASSQGLAGAHGTEAFF	TGCGCCAGCAGCCAGGGCCTTGCGGGGGCCCATGGCACTGAAGCTTTCTTT
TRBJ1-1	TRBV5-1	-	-	CASSLQGSAEAFF	TGCGCCAGCAGCTTGCAGGGAAGTGCTGAAGCTTTCTTT
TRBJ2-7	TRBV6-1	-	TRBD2	CASSEVGLTQGSRNEQYF	TGTGCCAGCAGTGAAGTGGGACTAACCCAAGGTAGCCGTAACGAGCAGTACTTC
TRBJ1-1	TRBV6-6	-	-	CASSYREVTEAFF	TGTGCCAGCAGTTACCGGGAGGTCACTGAAGCTTTCTTT
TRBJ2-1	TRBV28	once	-	CASRTGTYYNEQFF	TGTGCCAGCAGAACCGGGACTTACTACAATGAGCAGTTCTTC
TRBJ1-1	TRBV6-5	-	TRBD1	CASSYNRGPSTEAFF	TGTGCCAGCAGTTACAACAGGGGGCCCAGCACTGAAGCTTTCTTT
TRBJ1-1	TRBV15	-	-	CATSRVSGLEAFF	TGTGCCACCAGCAGAGTGTCAGGGCTAGAGGCTTTCTTT
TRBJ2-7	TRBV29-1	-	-	CSVSNYYEQYF	TGCAGCGTTTCTAACTACTACGAGCAGTACTTC
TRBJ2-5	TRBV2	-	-	CASSDDRQETQYF	TGTGCCAGCAGTGATGACAGACAAGAGACCCAGTACTTC
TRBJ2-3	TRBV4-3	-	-	CASSQVLRQDFADTQYF	TGCGCCAGCAGCCAAGTTCTCCGACAGGACTTCGCAGATACGCAGTATTTT
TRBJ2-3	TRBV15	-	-	CATSREGGSGRGSSTDTQYF	TGTGCCACCAGCAGAGAGGGGGGAAGTGGGCGGGGATCTAGCACAGATACGCAGTATTTT
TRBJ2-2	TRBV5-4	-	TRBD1	CASSQRQGAGELFF	TGTGCCAGCAGCCAGAGACAGGGGGCCGGGGAGCTGTTTTTT
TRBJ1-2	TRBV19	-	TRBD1	CASSRTGVGYTF	TGTGCCAGTAGTAGGACAGGGGTCGGCTACACCTTC
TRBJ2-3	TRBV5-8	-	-	CASSLAGRLTDTQYF	TGTGCCAGCAGCTTGGCGGGAAGGCTCACAGATACGCAGTATTTT
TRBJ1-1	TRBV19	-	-	CATLAGKNTEAFF	TGTGCCACCTTGGCGGGAAAGAACACTGAAGCTTTCTTT
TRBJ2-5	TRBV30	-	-	CAWSSPLQALQETQYF	TGTGCCTGGAGTAGCCCCCTGCAGGCACTCCAAGAGACCCAGTACTTC
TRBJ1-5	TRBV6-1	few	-	CASLLVFDQPQHF	TGTGCCAGCCTTCTCGTTTTCGATCAGCCCCAGCATTTT
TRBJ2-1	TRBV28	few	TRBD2	CASSPSLGTSGSNEQFF	TGTGCCAGCAGCCCCTCGCTGGGTACTAGCGGGAGCAATGAGCAGTTCTTC
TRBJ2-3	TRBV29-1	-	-	CSVSVAGSDTQYF	TGCAGCGTTTCGGTGGCAGGGTCCGATACGCAGTATTTT
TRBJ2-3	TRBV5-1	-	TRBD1	CASSHRQGVRDTQYF	TGCGCCAGCAGCCATCGACAGGGAGTAAGGGATACGCAGTATTTT
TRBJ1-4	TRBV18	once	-	CASSRGSAPNEKLFF	TGTGCCAGCTCACGCGGGTCAGCTCCTAATGAAAAACTGTTTTTT
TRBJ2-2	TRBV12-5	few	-	CATSRETGELFF	TGTGCTACCTCTCGGGAAACCGGGGAGCTGTTTTTT
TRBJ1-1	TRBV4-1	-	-	CASSQIRDTSEAFF	TGCGCCAGCAGCCAGATCCGGGACACTTCTGAAGCTTTCTTT
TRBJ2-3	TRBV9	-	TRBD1	CASSPTPGQGHTDTQYF	TGTGCCAGCAGCCCAACCCCGGGACAGGGGCATACAGATACGCAGTATTTT
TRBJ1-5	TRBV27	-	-	CASSPQTGSQPQHF	TGTGCCAGCAGTCCCCAGACAGGTAGTCAGCCCCAGCATTTT